This T cell receptor (beta chain) comes out of a study of T cell clonotyping in hematopoietic cell transplantation. Looking at the study overall: Pretransplant recipient samples were taken after cytoreduction. Study outcomes and limitations: Cells were unsorted, so CD4 and CD8 contributions were not separated. After transplant, recipient diversity fell while pathologically expanded clonotypes grew through day 180.

The data were produced by immunoSEQ multiplex PCR, yet TCRdb's version contains in-frame clones alone and is incomplete. The sample gives tens of thousands of clones, over 85% of which show up once; under 2% is in the top ten. A word on this clone: Its target is unknown.

Documented time point: recipient sample about 28 days before transplant, after cytoreduction. Blood collection times were about day -28 and days 30, 100, 180 posttransplant. This CDR3 comprises 17 residues. The V gene's germline CDR1 is SGDLS and CDR2 YYNGEE. V dropped 0 bases and J dropped 6; count of bases not matched to a gene: 9. The sample here was peripheral blood mononuclear cells, taken before stem cell transplant. The chain recombines TRBV9 with TRBJ1-2, with 12 nucleotides matching TRBD1. The clonotype originates from a man aged 35 to 55 with chronic myeloid leukemia. Some clones in this sample may be carry-over from other donors' samples. The CDR3 loop is CASSVEGTGGLFDGYTF. CDR3 DNA: TGTGCCAGCAGCGTAGAGGGGACAGGGGGCTTGTTTGATGGCTACACCTTC.